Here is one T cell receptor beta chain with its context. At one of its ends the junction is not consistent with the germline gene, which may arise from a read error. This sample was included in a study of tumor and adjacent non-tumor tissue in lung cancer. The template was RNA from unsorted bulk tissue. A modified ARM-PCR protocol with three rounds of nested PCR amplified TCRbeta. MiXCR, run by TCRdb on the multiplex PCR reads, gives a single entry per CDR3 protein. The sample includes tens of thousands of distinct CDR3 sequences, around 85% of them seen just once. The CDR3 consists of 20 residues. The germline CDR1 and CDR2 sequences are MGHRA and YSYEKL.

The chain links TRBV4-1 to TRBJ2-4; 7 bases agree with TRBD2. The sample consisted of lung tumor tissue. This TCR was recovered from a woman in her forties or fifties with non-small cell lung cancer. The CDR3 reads CANSQGMWWEGSLAKNIQYF. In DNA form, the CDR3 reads TGCGCCAACAGCCAAGGGATGTGGTGGGAGGGCTCCTTAGCCAAAAACATTCAGTACTTC.